This TCR beta chain was observed in a study of shared clonotypes between healthy human individuals. Points from the study as a whole: Rarefaction revealed incomplete sorted-subset sequencing despite large depth. Sharing across a few donors was seen in around 5% of naive CD4 clonotypes.

Per the original methods: Filtering was not the same, since immunoSEQ gave junction-only sequences without quality scores. Produced via immunoSEQ multiplex PCR; TCRdb's table is partial and in-frame only. V and J calls and clone size are copied from that table; D and trimming were computed from the DNA. The sample lists nearly 2 million clones, about 95% occurring once. Concerning this clone itself: What it binds is unknown.

From germline, CDR1 is MDHEN and CDR2 SYDVKM. The CDR3 spans 17 residues. Trimming took 5 bases from V and 2 from J; bases not matched to a gene: 10. In the naive CD8 group, cells lacked CD45RO and were positively selected for CCR7, so terminally differentiated effector memory CD45RA+ cells were left out. The rearrangement links TRBV28 to TRBJ2-2, with 8 bases lining up with TRBD1. Sequencing was done on a sample of naive CD8+ T cells sorted from blood. The receptor was isolated from a man aged 18 to 29 in good health. DNA for the CDR3: TGTGCCAGCAGTCCTCCAGGGACAGGAGGTAACACCGGGGAGCTGTTTTTT. It translates to CASSPPGTGGNTGELFF.